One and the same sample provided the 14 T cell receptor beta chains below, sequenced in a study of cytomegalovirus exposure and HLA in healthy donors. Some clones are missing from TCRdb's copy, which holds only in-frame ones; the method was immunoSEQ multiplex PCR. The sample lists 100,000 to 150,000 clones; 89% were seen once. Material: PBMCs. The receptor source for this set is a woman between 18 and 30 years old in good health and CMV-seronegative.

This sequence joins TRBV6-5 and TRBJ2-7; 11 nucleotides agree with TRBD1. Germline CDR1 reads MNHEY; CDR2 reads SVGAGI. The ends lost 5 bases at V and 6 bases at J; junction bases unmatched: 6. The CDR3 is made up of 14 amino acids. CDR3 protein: CASSGTGGGSEQYF. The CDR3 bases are TGTGCCAGCAGTGGGACAGGGGGTGGTTCCGAGCAGTACTTC.

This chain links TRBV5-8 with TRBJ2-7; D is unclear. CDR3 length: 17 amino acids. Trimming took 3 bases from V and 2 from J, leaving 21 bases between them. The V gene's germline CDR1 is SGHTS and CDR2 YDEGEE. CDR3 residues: CASSSRKHRPDTYEQYF. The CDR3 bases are TGTGCCAGCAGCTCCAGGAAACATCGGCCGGATACCTACGAGCAGTACTTC.

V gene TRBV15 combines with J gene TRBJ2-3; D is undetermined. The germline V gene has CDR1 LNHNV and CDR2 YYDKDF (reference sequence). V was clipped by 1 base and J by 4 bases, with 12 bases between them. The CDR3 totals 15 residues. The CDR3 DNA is TGTGCCACCAGCAGAGGACTCGCATACGCAGATACGCAGTATTTT. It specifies CATSRGLAYADTQYF.

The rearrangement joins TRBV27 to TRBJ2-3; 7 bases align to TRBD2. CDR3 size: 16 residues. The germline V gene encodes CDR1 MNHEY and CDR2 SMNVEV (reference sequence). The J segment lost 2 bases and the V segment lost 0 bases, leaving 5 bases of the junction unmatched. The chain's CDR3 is CASSLSPSGITDTQYF. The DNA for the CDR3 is TGTGCCAGCAGTTTATCGCCTAGCGGAATCACAGATACGCAGTATTTT.

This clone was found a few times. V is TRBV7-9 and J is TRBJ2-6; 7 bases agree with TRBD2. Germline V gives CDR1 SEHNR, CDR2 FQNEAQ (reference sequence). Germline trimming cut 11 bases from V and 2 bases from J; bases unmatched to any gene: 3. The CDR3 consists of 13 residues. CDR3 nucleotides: TGTGCCCGTGGACTAGCTGGGGCCAACGTCCTGACTTTC. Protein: CARGLAGANVLTF.

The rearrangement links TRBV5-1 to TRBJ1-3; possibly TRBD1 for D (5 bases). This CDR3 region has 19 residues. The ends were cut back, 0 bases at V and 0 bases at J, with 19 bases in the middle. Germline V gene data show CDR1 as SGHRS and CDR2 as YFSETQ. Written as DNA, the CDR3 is TGCGCCAGCAGCTTGGGTCTTAGGGGCGAGATTCTCTCTGGAAACACCATATATTTT. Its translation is CASSLGLRGEILSGNTIYF. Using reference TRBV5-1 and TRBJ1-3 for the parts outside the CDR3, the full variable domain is KAGVTQTPRYLIKTRGQQVTLSCSPISGHRSVSWYQQTPGQGLQFLFEYFSETQRNKGNFPGRFSGRQFSNSRSEMNVSTLELGDSALYLCASSLGLRGEILSGNTIYFGEGSWLTVV.

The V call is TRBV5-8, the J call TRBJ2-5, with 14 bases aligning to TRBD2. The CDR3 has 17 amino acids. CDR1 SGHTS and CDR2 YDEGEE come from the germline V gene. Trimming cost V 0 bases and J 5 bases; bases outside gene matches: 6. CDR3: CASSLGGTSGSPETQYF. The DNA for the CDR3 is TGTGCCAGCAGCTTGGGGGGGACTAGCGGGAGTCCCGAGACCCAGTACTTC.

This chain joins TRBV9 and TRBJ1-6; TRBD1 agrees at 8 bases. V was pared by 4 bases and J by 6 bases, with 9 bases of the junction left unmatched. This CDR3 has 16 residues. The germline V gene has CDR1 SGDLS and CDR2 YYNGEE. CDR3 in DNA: TGTGCCAGCAGCCCCGATACGGGACAGGCTAATTCACCCCTCCACTTT. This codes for CASSPDTGQANSPLHF.

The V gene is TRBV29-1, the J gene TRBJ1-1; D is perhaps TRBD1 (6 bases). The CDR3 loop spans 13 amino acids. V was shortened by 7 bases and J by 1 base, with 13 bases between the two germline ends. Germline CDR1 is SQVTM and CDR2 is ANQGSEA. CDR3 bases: TGCAGCGCCAGCAGGGGTGGGAACACTGAAGCTTTCTTT. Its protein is CSASRGGNTEAFF.

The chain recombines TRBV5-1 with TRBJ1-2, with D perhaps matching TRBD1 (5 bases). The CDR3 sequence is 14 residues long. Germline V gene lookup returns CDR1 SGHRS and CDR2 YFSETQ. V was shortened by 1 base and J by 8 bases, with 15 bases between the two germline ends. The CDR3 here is CASSLSKGVGGYTF. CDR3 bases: TGCGCCAGCAGCTTGAGTAAAGGGGTGGGAGGCTACACCTTC.

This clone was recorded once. The CDR3 loop is CASSLGTVNTEAFF. DNA for the CDR3: TGTGCCAGCAGCTTGGGGACAGTAAACACTGAAGCTTTCTTT. This sequence joins TRBV7-8 and TRBJ1-1; 7 nucleotides align to TRBD1. The CDR3 sequence is 14 residues long. V shed 3 bases, J shed 2 bases, and the junction held 3 bases outside the gene matches. CDR1 is SGHVS, CDR2 FQNEAQ, per germline. The full variable domain, its missing parts supplied by reference TRBV7-8 and TRBJ1-1, is GAGVSQSPRYKVAKRGQDVALRCDPISGHVSLFWYQQALGQGPEFLTYFQNEAQLDKSGLPSDRFFAERPEGSVSTLKIQRTQQEDSAVYLCASSLGTVNTEAFFGQGTRLTVV.

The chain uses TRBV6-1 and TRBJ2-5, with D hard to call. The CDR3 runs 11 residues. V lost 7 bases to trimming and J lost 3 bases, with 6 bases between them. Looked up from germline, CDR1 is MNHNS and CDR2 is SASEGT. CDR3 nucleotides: TGTGCCAGCAAGGCGGAAGAGACCCAGTACTTC. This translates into CASKAEETQYF.

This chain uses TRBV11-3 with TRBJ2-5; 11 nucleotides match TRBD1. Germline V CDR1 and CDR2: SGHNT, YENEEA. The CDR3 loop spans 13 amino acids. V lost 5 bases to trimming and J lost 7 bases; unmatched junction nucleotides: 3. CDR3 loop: CASSLGTGGTQYF. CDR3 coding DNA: TGTGCCAGCAGCCTAGGGACAGGGGGGACCCAGTACTTC. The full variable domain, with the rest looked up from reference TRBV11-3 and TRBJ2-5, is EAGVVQSPRYKIIEKKQPVAFWCNPISGHNTLYWYLQNLGQGPELLIRYENEEAVDDSQLPKDRFSAERLKGVDSTLKIQPAELGDSAVYLCASSLGTGGTQYFGPGTRLLVL.

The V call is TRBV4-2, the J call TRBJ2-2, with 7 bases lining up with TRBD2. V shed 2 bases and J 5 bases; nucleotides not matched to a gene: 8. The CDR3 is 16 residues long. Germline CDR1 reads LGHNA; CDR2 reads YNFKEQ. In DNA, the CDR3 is TGTGCCAGCAGCCAAACCCGGGAGGTAGGGACCGGGGAGCTGTTTTTT. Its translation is CASSQTREVGTGELFF.